This T cell receptor beta chain was recovered during a study of shared clonotypes between healthy human individuals. CD45RO-negative, CCR7-selected cells formed the naive CD8 fraction, which excluded terminally differentiated effector memory CD45RA+ cells. Study-wide results and caveats: Larger richness was generally estimated for naive than memory subsets.

Germline V gene data show CDR1 as SGHKS and CDR2 as YYEKEE (reference sequence). CDR3 length: 16 residues. Unmatched junction bases numbered 9, after V lost 2 bases and J lost 4 bases. This table comes from immunoSEQ multiplex PCR, and its TCRdb copy is limited to in-frame clones, with some not included. The table includes around 1.9 million clones, about 93% detected once. Points on this clone: Its antigen is unknown.

The chain is built from TRBV5-5 and TRBJ1-5; 7 bases fit TRBD1. The sample comprised naive CD8+ T cells from PBMCs. The sequence was collected from a man between 18 and 35 years old in good health. Some clones in this sample may be carry-over from other donors' samples. The CDR3 nucleotides are TGTGCCAGCAGCTTCACTTTGACAGGGCGTAATCAGCCCCAGCATTTT. Protein product: CASSFTLTGRNQPQHF.